This TCR beta chain came from a study of blood T cell repertoires in COVID-19. Background on the study: COVID-19 samples from acute and convalescent phases originated in the United States, Italy and Spain. Sample material is recorded as cDNA or gDNA derived from T cells, B-cell-depleted T cells, or PBMCs.

Original data processing: Scientists estimated how many nucleated cells there were by amplifying reference gene primers. Method: immunoSEQ multiplex PCR; TCRdb's copy keeps in-frame clones and lacks some. The D gene and trimming were derived from the DNA, and the V and J assignments and clone size from that table. Counted here are more than 300,000 clones, around 82% occurring once; the ten biggest clones make up roughly 1.3%. The V end was cut by 0 bases, the J end by 0 bases, with 8 bases between. CDR3 size: 14 residues. Germline values: CDR1 GTSNPN, CDR2 SVGIG (reference sequence). Sequenced sample: peripheral blood. This TCR was sampled from a woman aged 50 to 65 with acute or convalescent COVID-19. The chain carries TRBV30 and TRBJ1-1, with D uncertain. CDR3 DNA: TGTGCCTGGAGTGTACTATCTCTGAACACTGAAGCTTTCTTT. Protein product: CAWSVLSLNTEAFF.